This T cell receptor beta chain stems from a study of T cell responses to AZD1222 COVID-19 vaccine. The germline CDR1 and CDR2 sequences are MNHEY and SVGAGI. The CDR3 covers 11 residues. Trimming cost V 7 bases and J 8 bases; bases outside gene matches: 4. Repertoires were generated with immunoSEQ multiplex PCR, while TCRdb's copy carries only in-frame clones and drops some. The sample lists about 97,000 clones, more than 70% occurring once. Sequenced material: peripheral blood, taken 28 days after the second AZD1222 dose. The rearrangement uses TRBV6-5 and TRBJ1-1, with TRBD1 matching over 7 bases. The receptor comes from an adult who received the AZD1222 COVID-19 vaccine. In nucleotides, the CDR3 is TGTGCCAGCAAAGGGGGCTTGGAAGCTTTCTTT. It is translated as CASKGGLEAFF.